Listed here are 9 T cell receptor beta chains from one sample, sequenced in a study of shared clonotypes between healthy human individuals. This table comes from immunoSEQ multiplex PCR, and its TCRdb copy is limited to in-frame clones, with some not included. The sample lists approximately 2.1 million clones, approximately 95% occurring once. What was sequenced was naive CD4+ T cells from PBMCs. Subset in this sample: CD45RA+ positively selected. These receptors were obtained from a man aged 18 to 35 in good health. Some clones in this sample may be carry-over from other donors' samples.

The genes are TRBV5-1 and TRBJ1-4, with TRBD1 matching 7 bases. The germline V gene has CDR1 SGHRS and CDR2 YFSETQ. With V trimmed by 4 bases and J by 5 bases, 8 bases remained unmatched. This CDR3 has 15 residues. CDR3 in amino acids: CASSPATGLNEKLFF. CDR3 DNA sequence: TGCGCCAGCAGCCCTGCGACAGGGCTAAATGAAAAACTGTTTTTT. Full variable domain (rest looked up from reference TRBV5-1 and TRBJ1-4): KAGVTQTPRYLIKTRGQQVTLSCSPISGHRSVSWYQQTPGQGLQFLFEYFSETQRNKGNFPGRFSGRQFSNSRSEMNVSTLELGDSALYLCASSPATGLNEKLFFGSGTQLSVL.

As to this clone: The sample carries other DNA sequences with the same CDR3. The chain employs TRBV18 and TRBJ1-5; D is uncertain. CDR1 is KGHSH, CDR2 LQKENI, per germline. Trimming removed 1 base at V and 4 bases at J, with 2 bases between. The CDR3 is made up of 12 amino acids. The chain's CDR3 is CASSPQNQPQHF. CDR3 DNA: TGTGCCAGCTCACCACAAAATCAGCCCCAGCATTTT.

The chain combines TRBV7-6 with TRBJ2-7, with TRBD1 matching over 7 bases. The CDR3 is 14 residues long. V was clipped by 3 bases and J by 2 bases; unmatched bases: 4. From germline, CDR1 is SGHVS and CDR2 FNYEAQ. CDR3 sequence reads: CASSFGTGAYEQYF. For the CDR3, the DNA is TGTGCCAGCAGCTTCGGAACAGGGGCCTACGAGCAGTACTTC.

In regard to this clone: Other DNA sequences in this sample translate to the same CDR3. V gene TRBV7-9 combines with J gene TRBJ1-1; 8 positions agree with TRBD1. This CDR3 spans 14 amino acids. The trim removed 4 bases at V and 0 bases at J, leaving 1 base unmatched. The germline CDR1 and CDR2 sequences are SEHNR and FQNEAQ (reference sequence). The CDR3 DNA is TGTGCCAGCAGCTCGACAGGGGTGAACACTGAAGCTTTCTTT. Its translation: CASSSTGVNTEAFF.

V is TRBV28 and J is TRBJ2-1, with D perhaps TRBD2 (5 bases). Between the trimmed V and J ends, which lost 5 bases and 10 bases, there was a span of 15 bases. The CDR3 loop spans 13 amino acids. Per germline, CDR1 MDHEN and CDR2 SYDVKM. The CDR3 region has the DNA TGTGCCAGCAGTCCGCCTTCCCGAGGGGAGCAGTTCTTC. Residues: CASSPPSRGEQFF.

CDR3 DNA sequence: TGTGCCAGCAGCTTGATCGGGGGTTCGACTGAAGCTTTCTTT. Translated: CASSLIGGSTEAFF. This chain links TRBV5-4 with TRBJ1-1; possibly TRBD1 for D (5 bases). The CDR3 consists of 14 residues. The germline V and J ends were trimmed by 1 base and 5 bases, with 12 bases remaining between them. Germline values: CDR1 SGHNT, CDR2 YYREEE (reference sequence). Together with reference TRBV5-4 and TRBJ1-1, the CDR3 gives the full variable domain: ETGVTQSPTHLIKTRGQQVTLRCSSQSGHNTVSWYQQALGQGPQFIFQYYREEENGRGNFPPRFSGLQFPNYSSELNVNALELDDSALYLCASSLIGGSTEAFFGQGTRLTVV.

V and J are TRBV6-1 and TRBJ1-5; possible D gene TRBD1, 6 bases. From germline, CDR1 is MNHNS and CDR2 SASEGT. V was pared by 3 bases and J by 4 bases, with 22 bases between. This CDR3 spans 18 amino acids. The CDR3 coding sequence is TGTGCCAGCAGTGACCGCTACCAATCGGACAGAAAGAATCAGCCCCAGCATTTT. Protein: CASSDRYQSDRKNQPQHF.

The V and J genes are TRBV28 and TRBJ1-3, with D possibly matching TRBD1 (5 bases). Trimming took off 2 bases at V and 3 bases at J, with 11 bases between the two ends. This CDR3 has 15 amino acids. Germline CDR1 and CDR2: MDHEN and SYDVKM. The CDR3 DNA sequence: TGTGCCAGCAGTTTAGTCCGGCAGGGTGGAAACACCATATATTTT. It translates to CASSLVRQGGNTIYF.

The rearrangement uses TRBV10-3 and TRBJ2-5; 10 nucleotides align to TRBD2. Per the germline V gene, CDR1 is ENHRY and CDR2 is SYGVKD. V dropped 6 bases and J dropped 2; count of bases not matched to a gene: 30. CDR3 length: 23 residues. The CDR3: CAIRLVYPPLASGRGAVQETQYF. The CDR3 DNA sequence: TGTGCCATCAGGCTAGTGTACCCGCCATTAGCTAGCGGGAGAGGAGCGGTACAAGAGACCCAGTACTTC.